The present T cell receptor beta chain was sequenced within a study of T cells in Graves' hyperthyroidism and ophthalmopathy. Germline assignment: CDR1 SGHKS and CDR2 YYEKEE (reference sequence). V lost 2 bases and J lost 2; bases outside the gene matches: 11. This CDR3 region has 19 residues. RNA transcripts yielded amplified TCR beta CDR3 regions. HTBI primers drove first-round RT-PCR of the TCR CDR3. TCRdb recomputed calls from the multiplex PCR reads with MiXCR, one row per CDR3 protein. The repertoire holds more than 500,000 distinct CDR3 sequences, with 11% to 15% as singletons. Study-level results: In simple terms, a model built on 13 V-J features told ophthalmopathy apart from stable hyperthyroidism.

This clonotype has at least ten counts. Antigen unknown. Sequences were obtained from blood. The origin of this receptor is a woman in her forties with Graves' hyperthyroidism. This chain links TRBV5-5 with TRBJ2-4; the match to TRBD2 covers 12 bases. The CDR3 protein is CASSFPRLAGDETKNIQYF. The DNA of the CDR3 is TGTGCCAGCAGCTTCCCGAGACTAGCGGGAGATGAAACCAAAAACATTCAGTACTTC. Full variable domain (remainder filled in from reference TRBV5-5 and TRBJ2-4): DAGVTQSPTHLIKTRGQQVTLRCSPISGHKSVSWYQQVLGQGPQFIFQYYEKEERGRGNFPDRFSARQFPNYSSELNVNALLLGDSALYLCASSFPRLAGDETKNIQYFGAGTRLSVL.